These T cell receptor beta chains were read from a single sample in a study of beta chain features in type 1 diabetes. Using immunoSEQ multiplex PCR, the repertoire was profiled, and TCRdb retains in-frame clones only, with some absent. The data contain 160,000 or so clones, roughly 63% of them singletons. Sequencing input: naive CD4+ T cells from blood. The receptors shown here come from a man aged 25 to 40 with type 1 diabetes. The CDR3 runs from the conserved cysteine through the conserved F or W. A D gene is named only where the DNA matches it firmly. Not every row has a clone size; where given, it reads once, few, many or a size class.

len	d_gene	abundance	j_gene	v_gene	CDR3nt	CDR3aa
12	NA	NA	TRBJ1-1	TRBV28	TGTGCCAGCAGTTTAATGGGAGGCCAAGCTTTCTTT	CASSLMGGQAFF
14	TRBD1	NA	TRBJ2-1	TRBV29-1	TGCAGCGCTGCACCGGGACAGCCCTACAATGAGCAGTTCTTC	CSAAPGQPYNEQFF
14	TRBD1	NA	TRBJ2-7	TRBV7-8	TGTGCCAGCAGTCGTGGGACAGGATATCACGAGCAGTACTTC	CASSRGTGYHEQYF
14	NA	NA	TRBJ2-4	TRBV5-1	TGCGCCAGCAGCTTGGGGGCAGTGGGAAACATTCAGTACTTC	CASSLGAVGNIQYF
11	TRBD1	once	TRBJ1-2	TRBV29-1	TGCAGCGTTGGACAGGGCTATGGCTACACCTTC	CSVGQGYGYTF
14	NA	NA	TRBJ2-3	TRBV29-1	TGCAGCGGCAGCGGTTTCATTAGCACAGATACGCAGTATTTT	CSGSGFISTDTQYF
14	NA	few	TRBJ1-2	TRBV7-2	TGTGCCAGCAGCTTAGCTCGGGAAAACTATGGCTACACCTTC	CASSLARENYGYTF
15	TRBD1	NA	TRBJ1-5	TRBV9	TGTGCCAGCAGCGTAGGGACAGGGCTTAATCAGCCCCAGCATTTT	CASSVGTGLNQPQHF
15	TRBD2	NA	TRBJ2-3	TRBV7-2	TGTGCCAGCAGCCACCGGACTAGCGGGGGAGATACGCAGTATTTT	CASSHRTSGGDTQYF
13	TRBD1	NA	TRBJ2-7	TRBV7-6	TGTGCCAGCAGCCGGGACAGGGGCTACGAGCAGTACTTC	CASSRDRGYEQYF
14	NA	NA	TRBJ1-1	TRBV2	TGTGCCAGCAGTGAAATGTGGTCGGGCACTGAAGCTTTCTTT	CASSEMWSGTEAFF
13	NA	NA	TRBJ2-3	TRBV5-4	TGTGCCAGCAGCTTGGAGGGCACAGATACGCAGTATTTT	CASSLEGTDTQYF
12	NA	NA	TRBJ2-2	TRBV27	TGTGCCAGCAGCCTGGGTGGCGGGGAGCTGTTTTTT	CASSLGGGELFF
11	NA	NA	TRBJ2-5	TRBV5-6	TGTGCCAGCAGCTTGACTGAGACCCAGTACTTC	CASSLTETQYF
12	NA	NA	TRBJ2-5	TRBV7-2	TGTGCCAGCAGCTTATCCAGGGAGACCCAGTACTTC	CASSLSRETQYF
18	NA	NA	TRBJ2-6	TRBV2	TGTGCCAGCAGTGATTTCCAGCGGGCGTTCTCTGGGGCCAACGTCCTGACTTTC	CASSDFQRAFSGANVLTF
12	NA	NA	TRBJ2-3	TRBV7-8	TGTGCCAGCAGCTTAGCAGTGAATACGCAGTATTTT	CASSLAVNTQYF
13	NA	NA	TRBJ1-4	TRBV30	TGTGCCTGGACAAAAGTACTTAATGAAAAACTGTTTTTT	CAWTKVLNEKLFF
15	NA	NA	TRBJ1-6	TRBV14	TGTGCCAGCAGCCTTTACAGGGCCCCTACCTCACCCCTCCACTTT	CASSLYRAPTSPLHF
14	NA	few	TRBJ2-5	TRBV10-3	TGTGCCATCAGTGATCACAGGGAGGGGGAGACCCAGTACTTC	CAISDHREGETQYF
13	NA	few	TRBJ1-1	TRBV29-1	TGCAGCGTTGACCGGCGAATCGGTACTGAAGCTTTCTTT	CSVDRRIGTEAFF
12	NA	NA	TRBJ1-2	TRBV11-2	TGTGCCAGCAGCTTAGACAACTATGGCTACACCTTC	CASSLDNYGYTF
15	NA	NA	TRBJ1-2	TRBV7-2	TGTGCCAGCAGCTTAGCCAAGGACGGACTTGGTGGCTACACCTTC	CASSLAKDGLGGYTF
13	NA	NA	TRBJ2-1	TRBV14	TGTGCCAGCAGCACTTTGGGTTACAATGAGCAGTTCTTC	CASSTLGYNEQFF
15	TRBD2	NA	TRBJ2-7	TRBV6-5	TGTGCCAGCAGTACTAGGACTAGCGGGAGTTACGAGCAGTACTTC	CASSTRTSGSYEQYF
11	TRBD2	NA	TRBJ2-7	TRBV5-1	TGCGCCAGCAGCTGGGAGGGAGAGCAGTACTTC	CASSWEGEQYF
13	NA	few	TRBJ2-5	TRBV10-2	TGCGCCAGCAGTGAGTCAGCTGGGGAGACCCAGTACTTC	CASSESAGETQYF
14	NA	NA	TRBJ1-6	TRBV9	TGTGCCAGCAGCGTAAACAGGGCTAATTCACCCCTCCACTTT	CASSVNRANSPLHF
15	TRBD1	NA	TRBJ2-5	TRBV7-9	TGTGCCAGCAGCTTAGCACTGACAGGGGTAGAGACCCAGTACTTC	CASSLALTGVETQYF
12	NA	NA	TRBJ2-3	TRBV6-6	TGTGCCAGCAGGGACAGCACAGATACGCAGTATTTT	CASRDSTDTQYF
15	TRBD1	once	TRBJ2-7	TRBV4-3	TGCGCCAGCAGCTTCCGAGACAGGGGAATCTACGAGCAGTACTTC	CASSFRDRGIYEQYF
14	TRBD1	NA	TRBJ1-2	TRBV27	TGTGCCAGCAGTAACCGGGACAGGGGACTTGGCTACACCTTC	CASSNRDRGLGYTF
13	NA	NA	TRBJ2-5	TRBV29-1	TGCAGCGTTGGTCTAGCGTCCCAAGAGACCCAGTACTTC	CSVGLASQETQYF
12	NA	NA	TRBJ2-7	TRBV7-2	TGTGCCAGCAGCTTAAGGCTCCCCGAGCAGTACTTC	CASSLRLPEQYF
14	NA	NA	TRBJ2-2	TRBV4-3	TGCGCCAGCAGCCACGAGACGCTGACCGGGGAGCTGTTTTTT	CASSHETLTGELFF